These 10 T cell receptor beta chains were sequenced from one sample in a study of blood T cell repertoires in COVID-19. Generated by immunoSEQ multiplex PCR, the TCRdb table keeps only in-frame clones and is missing some. This table has about 310,000 clones, 90% appearing once. Sequenced material: peripheral blood. The source is a woman aged 40-49 years with COVID-19, enrolled during active disease.

The chain combines TRBV3-1 (or the pseudogene TRBV3-2) with TRBJ1-1; D is undetermined. Deletions cut 1 base from V and 1 base from J, with 10 bases between. The germline V gene encodes CDR1 LGHDT and CDR2 YNNKEL (reference sequence). The CDR3 consists of 15 residues. CDR3 nucleotide sequence: TGTGCCAGCAGCCAAGGTGTCACAACGAACACTGAAGCTTTCTTT. It is translated as CASSQGVTTNTEAFF.

The chain combines TRBV28 with TRBJ1-2; 10 bases agree with TRBD1. The V gene end was trimmed by 6 bases and the J gene end by 4 bases; junction bases not matched to a gene: 2. This CDR3 region has 13 residues. Germline V gives CDR1 MDHEN, CDR2 SYDVKM. CDR3: CASRGQGPYGYTF. In nucleotides, the CDR3 is TGTGCCAGCAGGGGACAGGGGCCCTATGGCTACACCTTC.

V usage is TRBV4-3 and J usage is TRBJ1-2; tentative D call: TRBD1 (6 bases). V dropped 1 base and J dropped 8 bases, with 14 bases sitting between them. The germline V gene has CDR1 LGHNA and CDR2 YSLEER. CDR3 length: 14 amino acids. The CDR3 reads CASSQVRAGEGYTF. In DNA, the CDR3 is TGCGCCAGCAGCCAAGTCAGGGCAGGGGAAGGCTACACCTTC.

This sequence joins TRBV27 and TRBJ2-5; 10 bases match TRBD2. CDR3 length: 17 amino acids. Germline V lookup: CDR1 MNHEY, CDR2 SMNVEV (reference sequence). With V trimmed by 3 bases and J by 4 bases, 11 bases remained unmatched. The CDR3 region is CASSFLPTGTSVETQYF. The CDR3 nucleotides are TGTGCCAGCAGTTTCCTGCCAACCGGGACTAGCGTAGAGACCCAGTACTTC.

In nucleotides, the CDR3 is TGCAGCGCTATGACAGGCGAGAACACTGAAGCTTTCTTT. Protein: CSAMTGENTEAFF. The gene calls are TRBV29-1 and TRBJ1-1; perhaps TRBD1 as D (6 bases). Trimming removed 7 bases at V and 1 base at J, with 13 bases between. CDR1 and CDR2 from the germline V gene are SQVTM and ANQGSEA. The CDR3 extends over 13 amino acids.

The genes are TRBV5-4 and TRBJ2-5, with 9 bases matching TRBD2. The V gene's germline CDR1 is SGHNT and CDR2 YYREEE (reference sequence). V shed 5 bases and J 4 bases; nucleotides not matched to a gene: 9. The CDR3 is 15 amino acids. The CDR3 nucleotides read TGTGCCAGCAGTTCCCTAGCGGGACGGTTAGAGACCCAGTACTTC. Its translation is CASSSLAGRLETQYF.

The table lists this clone with a count of one. CDR3 in amino acids: CASRTGTEVQFF. The CDR3 DNA reads as TGTGCCAGCAGAACAGGAACAGAGGTGCAGTTCTTC. The chain carries TRBV6-5 and TRBJ2-1, with a tentative D call TRBD1 (5 bases). CDR1 is MNHEY and CDR2 is SVGAGI in the germline V gene. The CDR3 length is 12 residues. With 6 bases removed from V and 12 bases from J, the gap between germline ends came to 15 bases.

The V gene is TRBV10-1, the J gene TRBJ2-2; 8 bases map to TRBD2. The junction had 8 bases not matched to a gene; V was cut back by 2 bases and J by 0 bases. The germline V gene has CDR1 WNHNN and CDR2 SYGVQD (reference sequence). This CDR3 comprises 18 residues. In nucleotides, the CDR3 is TGCGCCAGCAGTGAGGAAACCGGGGGACTAGCGAACACCGGGGAGCTGTTTTTT. Its protein is CASSEETGGLANTGELFF.

CDR3 in amino acids: CASSLDSENYGYTF. In DNA form, the CDR3 reads TGCGCCAGCAGCTTGGATTCGGAGAACTATGGCTACACCTTC. The V call is TRBV5-1, the J call TRBJ1-2; D gene uncertain. Germline V lookup: CDR1 SGHRS, CDR2 YFSETQ. There are 14 residues in the CDR3. The germline V and J ends were trimmed by 0 bases and 2 bases, with 8 bases remaining between them.

J is TRBJ1-2 and V is TRBV7-2; possibly TRBD1 for D (6 bases). The V end was cut by 5 bases, the J end by 4 bases, with 11 bases between. This CDR3 has 13 amino acids. Germline loops: CDR1 SGHTA, CDR2 FQGNSA. The CDR3 sequence is CASSRDILYGYTF. CDR3 in DNA: TGTGCCAGCAGCCGGGACATCCTCTATGGCTACACCTTC. The variable domain in full, completed from reference TRBV7-2 and TRBJ1-2, reads GAGVSQSPSNKVTEKGKDVELRCDPISGHTALYWYRQSLGQGLEFLIYFQGNSAPDKSGLPSDRFSAERTGGSVSTLTIQRTQQEDSAVYLCASSRDILYGYTFGSGTRLTVV.